This is a list of T cell receptor beta chains from one sample in a study of Ad26.COV2.S vaccination and SARS-CoV-2 variants. Produced via immunoSEQ multiplex PCR; TCRdb's table is partial and in-frame only. The data show around 400,000 clones, approximately 90% seen once. The sample in question was peripheral blood, obtained in a trial of Ad26.COV2.S vaccine versus placebo. Source of these receptors: a person between 18 and 65 years old who received the Ad26.COV2.S COVID-19 vaccine or a placebo. Both conserved end residues are part of each CDR3. A D gene is named only where the DNA matches it firmly. Not all rows give a size; the values are once, few, many and, for expanded clones, a class.

D gene	V gene	J gene	clone size	CDR3 protein	CDR3 DNA
NA	TRBV20-1	TRBJ2-1	once	CSAGGGGGGGGYNEQFF	TGCAGTGCTGGTGGAGGGGGAGGAGGGGGTGGATACAATGAGCAGTTCTTC
NA	TRBV5-1	TRBJ1-4	NA	CASSLDTANEKLFF	TGCGCCAGCAGCTTGGACACGGCTAATGAAAAACTGTTTTTT
NA	TRBV6-1	TRBJ2-1	NA	CASSELGVLEQFF	TGTGCCAGCAGTGAATTAGGGGTTCTGGAGCAGTTCTTC
TRBD2	TRBV28	TRBJ2-4	NA	CASSRGGPGNIQYF	TGTGCCAGCAGTCGGGGAGGGCCTGGAAACATTCAGTACTTC
TRBD2	TRBV18	TRBJ2-3	NA	CASSILGLAGGPGTDTQYF	TGTGCCAGCTCCATCCTGGGACTAGCGGGAGGGCCTGGGACAGATACGCAGTATTTT
NA	TRBV11-2	TRBJ1-5	NA	CASSPEGYSNQPQHF	TGTGCCAGCAGCCCCGAGGGGTATAGCAATCAGCCCCAGCATTTT
NA	TRBV13	TRBJ1-2	NA	CASSSYRAYYGYTF	TGTGCCAGCAGCTCCTACAGGGCCTACTATGGCTACACCTTC
NA	TRBV18	TRBJ1-6	NA	CASSPGGSPLHF	TGTGCCAGCTCACCGGGCGGGTCACCCCTCCACTTT
NA	TRBV5-4	TRBJ2-1	NA	CASSPTNNNEQFF	TGTGCCAGCAGCCCCACCAACAACAATGAGCAGTTCTTC
TRBD1	TRBV7-9	TRBJ2-3	NA	CASSPGQGNRTDTQYF	TGTGCCAGCAGCCCGGGACAGGGAAATCGCACAGATACGCAGTATTTT
NA	TRBV4-1	TRBJ1-2	NA	CASSQDRNYGYTF	TGCGCCAGCAGCCAAGACAGGAACTATGGCTACACCTTC
TRBD2	TRBV5-3	TRBJ2-1	once	CARSLGLAGSKQFF	TGTGCCAGAAGCCTGGGACTAGCGGGATCTAAGCAGTTCTTC
TRBD2	TRBV15	TRBJ2-3	NA	CATSITSGRPDTQYF	TGTGCCACCAGCATTACTAGCGGGAGACCCGATACGCAGTATTTT
TRBD1	TRBV5-1	TRBJ1-1	NA	CASSLVEGARAFF	TGCGCCAGCAGCTTGGTAGAGGGGGCTCGCGCTTTCTTT
TRBD2	TRBV18	TRBJ2-4	few	CASSLSGGLTKNIQYF	TGTGCCAGCTCATTGAGCGGGGGGTTGACCAAAAACATTCAGTACTTC
NA	TRBV7-9	TRBJ1-5	once	CASSLGGKSDQPQHF	TGTGCCAGCAGCTTAGGGGGGAAATCCGATCAGCCCCAGCATTTT
TRBD1	TRBV7-3	TRBJ1-6	NA	CASSADRGNNSPLHF	TGTGCCAGCAGCGCCGACAGGGGAAACAATTCACCCCTCCACTTT
TRBD2	TRBV5-1	TRBJ2-3	NA	CASSLAALSLAGALDTQYF	TGCGCCAGCAGTCTGGCCGCGTTATCACTAGCGGGAGCTTTAGATACGCAGTATTTT
TRBD2	TRBV19	TRBJ2-2	few	CASSTHGLGATGELFF	TGTGCCAGTAGCACCCATGGACTAGGGGCCACCGGGGAGCTGTTTTTT
NA	TRBV6-1	TRBJ1-2	NA	CASSEGEGVEGYTF	TGTGCCAGCAGTGAAGGGGAGGGGGTGGAAGGCTACACCTTC
NA	TRBV28	TRBJ1-1	NA	CASSFDQGRFTEAFF	TGTGCCAGCAGTTTTGATCAGGGGAGGTTCACTGAAGCTTTCTTT
TRBD2	TRBV7-8	TRBJ2-1	NA	CASMRENEQFF	TGTGCCAGCATGCGGGAGAACGAGCAGTTCTTC
NA	TRBV27	TRBJ1-1	NA	CASSFGATTEAFF	TGTGCCAGCAGTTTCGGCGCCACCACTGAAGCTTTCTTT
NA	TRBV24-1	TRBJ2-1	NA	CATSDPNEQFF	TGTGCCACCAGTGACCCGAATGAGCAGTTCTTC
NA	TRBV18	TRBJ2-1	once	CASSGSKGGFDEQFF	TGTGCCAGCTCAGGGTCCAAGGGGGGTTTCGATGAGCAGTTCTTC
TRBD2	TRBV5-4	TRBJ2-1	NA	CASSQGLAGVYEQFF	TGTGCCAGCAGCCAGGGACTAGCGGGAGTCTATGAGCAGTTCTTC
NA	TRBV28	TRBJ2-1	NA	CASSLPGGPNSYNEQFF	TGTGCCAGCAGTTTACCTGGTGGACCAAACTCCTACAATGAGCAGTTCTTC
TRBD1	TRBV10-1	TRBJ2-1	NA	CASGTGGYNEQFF	TGCGCCAGCGGGACAGGGGGCTACAATGAGCAGTTCTTC
NA	TRBV14	TRBJ2-7	once	CASSPTGWQYF	TGTGCCAGCAGCCCAACAGGGTGGCAGTACTTC
TRBD2	TRBV11-2	TRBJ2-7	NA	CASSLDVAGLKSYEQYF	TGTGCCAGCAGCTTAGATGTAGCGGGACTAAAGTCCTACGAGCAGTACTTC
NA	TRBV3-1/TRBV3-2	TRBJ1-1	once	CASSSRGGDTEAFF	TGTGCCAGCAGCTCAAGGGGGGGAGACACTGAAGCTTTCTTT
TRBD1	TRBV5-1	TRBJ1-4	NA	CASSLTGGTNEKLFF	TGCGCCAGCAGCTTAACAGGGGGCACTAATGAAAAACTGTTTTTT
TRBD2	TRBV7-9	TRBJ2-1	few	CASSLLAGGISFF	TGTGCCAGCAGCCTACTAGCGGGAGGGATTAGTTTCTTC